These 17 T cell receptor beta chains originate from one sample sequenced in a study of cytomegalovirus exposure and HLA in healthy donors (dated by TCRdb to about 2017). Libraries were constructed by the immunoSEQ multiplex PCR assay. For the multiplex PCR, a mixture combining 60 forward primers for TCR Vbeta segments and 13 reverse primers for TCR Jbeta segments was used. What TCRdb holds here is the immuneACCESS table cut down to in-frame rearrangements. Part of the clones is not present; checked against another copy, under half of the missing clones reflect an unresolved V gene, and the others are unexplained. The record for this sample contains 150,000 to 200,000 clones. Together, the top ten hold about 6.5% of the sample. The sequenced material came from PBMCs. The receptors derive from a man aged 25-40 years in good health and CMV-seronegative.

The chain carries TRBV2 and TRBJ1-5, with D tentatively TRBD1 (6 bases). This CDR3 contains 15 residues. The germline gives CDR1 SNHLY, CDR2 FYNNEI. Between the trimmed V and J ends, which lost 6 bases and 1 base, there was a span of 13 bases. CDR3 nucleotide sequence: TGTGCCAGCAGGCCGGGGGGCTGGAGCAATCAGCCCCAGCATTTT. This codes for CASRPGGWSNQPQHF.

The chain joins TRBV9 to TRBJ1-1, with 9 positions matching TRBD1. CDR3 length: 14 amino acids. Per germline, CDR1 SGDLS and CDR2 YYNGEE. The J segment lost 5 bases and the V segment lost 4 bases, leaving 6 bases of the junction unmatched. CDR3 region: CASSQTGGRTEAFF. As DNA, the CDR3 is TGTGCCAGCAGCCAGACAGGGGGTCGGACTGAAGCTTTCTTT.

This CDR3 reads CASSLLTGTGTYEQYF. CDR3 sequence (DNA): TGTGCCAGCAGCTTACTTACCGGGACAGGGACCTACGAGCAGTACTTC. The chain links TRBV7-9 to TRBJ2-7; 9 nucleotides align to TRBD1. The CDR3 extends over 16 amino acids. Trimming cost V 2 bases and J 2 bases; bases outside gene matches: 7. In germline, CDR1 is SEHNR, CDR2 FQNEAQ (reference sequence).

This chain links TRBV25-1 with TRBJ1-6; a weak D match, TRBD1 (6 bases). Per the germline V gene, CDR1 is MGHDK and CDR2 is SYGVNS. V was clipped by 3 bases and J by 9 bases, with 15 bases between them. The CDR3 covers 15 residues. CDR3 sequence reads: CASSDRGRGVSPLHF. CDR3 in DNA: TGTGCCAGCAGTGACAGGGGACGGGGGGTTTCACCCCTCCACTTT.

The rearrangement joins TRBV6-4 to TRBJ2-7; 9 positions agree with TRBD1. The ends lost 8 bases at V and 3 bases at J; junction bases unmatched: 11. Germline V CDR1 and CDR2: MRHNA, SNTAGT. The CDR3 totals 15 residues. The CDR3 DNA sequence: TGTGCCAGCTCCTCTACTCCGGGACAGGGCTACGAGCAGTACTTC. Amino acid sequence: CASSSTPGQGYEQYF.

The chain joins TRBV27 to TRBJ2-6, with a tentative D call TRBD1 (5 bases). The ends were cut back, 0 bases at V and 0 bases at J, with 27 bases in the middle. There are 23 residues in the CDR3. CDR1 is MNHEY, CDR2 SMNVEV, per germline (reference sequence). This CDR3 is CASSLSPGRLWGQRDSGANVLTF. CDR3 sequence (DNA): TGTGCCAGCAGTTTATCCCCAGGACGACTCTGGGGCCAACGCGACTCTGGGGCCAACGTCCTGACTTTC.

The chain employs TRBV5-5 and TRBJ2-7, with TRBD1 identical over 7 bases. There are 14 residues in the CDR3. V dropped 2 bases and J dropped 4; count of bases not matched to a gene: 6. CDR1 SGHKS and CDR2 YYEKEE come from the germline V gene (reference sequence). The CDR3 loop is CASSFGRGRYEQYF. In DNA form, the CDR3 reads TGTGCCAGCAGCTTTGGAAGGGGGCGATACGAGCAGTACTTC.

The CDR3 sequence: CASSTQPLAPNSNQPQHF. The DNA of the CDR3 is TGTGCCAGCTCTACACAGCCCTTGGCACCTAATAGCAATCAGCCCCAGCATTTT. This chain joins TRBV18 and TRBJ1-5; D ambiguous. Germline V gene data show CDR1 as KGHSH and CDR2 as LQKENI. This CDR3 is built from 18 residues. V shed 6 bases and J shed 0 bases, with 21 bases lying between them.

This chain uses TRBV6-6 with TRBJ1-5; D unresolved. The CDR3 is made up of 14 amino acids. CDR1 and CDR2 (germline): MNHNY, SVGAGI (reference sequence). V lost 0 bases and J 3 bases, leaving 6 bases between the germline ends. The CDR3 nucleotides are TGTGCCAGCAGTTACTCTCTAGTCAATCAGCCCCAGCATTTT. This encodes CASSYSLVNQPQHF.

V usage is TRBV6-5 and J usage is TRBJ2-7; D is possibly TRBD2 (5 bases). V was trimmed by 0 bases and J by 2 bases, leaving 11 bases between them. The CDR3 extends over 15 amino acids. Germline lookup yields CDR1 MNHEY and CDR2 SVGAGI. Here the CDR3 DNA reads TGTGCCAGCAGTTACTCGAGGGTCAGCACCTACGAGCAGTACTTC. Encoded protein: CASSYSRVSTYEQYF.

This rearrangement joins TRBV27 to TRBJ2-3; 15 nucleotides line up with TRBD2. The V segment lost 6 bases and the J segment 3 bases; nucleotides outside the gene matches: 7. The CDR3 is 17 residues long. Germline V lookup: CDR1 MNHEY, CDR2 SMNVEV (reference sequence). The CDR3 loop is CASRGLAGGLKTDTQYF. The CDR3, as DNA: TGTGCCAGCAGAGGACTAGCGGGAGGGCTGAAGACAGATACGCAGTATTTT.

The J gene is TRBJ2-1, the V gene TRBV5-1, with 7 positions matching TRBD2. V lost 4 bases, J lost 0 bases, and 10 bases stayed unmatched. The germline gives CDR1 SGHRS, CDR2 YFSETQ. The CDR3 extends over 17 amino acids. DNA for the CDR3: TGCGCCAGCAGCACCCCTAGCGGCGGGAGCTCCTACAATGAGCAGTTCTTC. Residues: CASSTPSGGSSYNEQFF.

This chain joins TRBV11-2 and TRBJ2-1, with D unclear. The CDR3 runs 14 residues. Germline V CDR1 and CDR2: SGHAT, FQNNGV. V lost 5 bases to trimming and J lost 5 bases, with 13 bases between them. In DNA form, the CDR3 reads TGTGCCAGCAGCCGCGCAATTGGTGACAATGAGCAGTTCTTC. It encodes CASSRAIGDNEQFF. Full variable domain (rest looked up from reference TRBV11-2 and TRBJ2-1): EAGVAQSPRYKIIEKRQSVAFWCNPISGHATLYWYQQILGQGPKLLIQFQNNGVVDDSQLPKDRFSAERLKGVDSTLKIQPAKLEDSAVYLCASSRAIGDNEQFFGPGTRLTVL.

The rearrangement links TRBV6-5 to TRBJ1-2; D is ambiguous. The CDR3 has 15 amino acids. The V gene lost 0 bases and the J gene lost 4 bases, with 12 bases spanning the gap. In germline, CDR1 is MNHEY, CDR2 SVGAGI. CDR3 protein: CASSYSAGELYGYTF. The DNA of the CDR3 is TGTGCCAGCAGTTACTCCGCCGGAGAACTCTATGGCTACACCTTC.

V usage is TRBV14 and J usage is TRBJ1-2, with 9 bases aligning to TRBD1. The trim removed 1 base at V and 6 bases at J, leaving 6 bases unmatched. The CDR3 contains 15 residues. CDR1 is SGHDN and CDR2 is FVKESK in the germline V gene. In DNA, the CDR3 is TGTGCCAGCAGCCAAGTGGGGACAGGGACACATGGCTACACCTTC. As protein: CASSQVGTGTHGYTF.

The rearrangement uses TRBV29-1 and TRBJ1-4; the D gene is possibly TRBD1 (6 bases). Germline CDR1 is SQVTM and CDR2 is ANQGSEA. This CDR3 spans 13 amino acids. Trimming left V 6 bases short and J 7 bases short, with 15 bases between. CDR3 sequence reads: CSVTQGMGEKLFF. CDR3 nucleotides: TGCAGCGTAACGCAGGGGATGGGTGAAAAACTGTTTTTT. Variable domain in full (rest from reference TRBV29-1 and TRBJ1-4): SAVISQKPSRDICQRGTSLTIQCQVDSQVTMMFWYRQQPGQSLTLIATANQGSEATYESGFVIDKFPISRPNLTFSTLTVSNMSPEDSSIYLCSVTQGMGEKLFFGSGTQLSVL.

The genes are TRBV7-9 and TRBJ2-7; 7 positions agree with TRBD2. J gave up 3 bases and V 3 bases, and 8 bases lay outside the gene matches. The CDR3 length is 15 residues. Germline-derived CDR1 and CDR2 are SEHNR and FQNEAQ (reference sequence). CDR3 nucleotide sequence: TGTGCCAGCAGCTTCCCCAGCGGGGTGAGCTACGAGCAGTACTTC. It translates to CASSFPSGVSYEQYF.